The 32 T cell receptor beta chains reported below all come from one sample, sequenced in a study of blood T cell repertoires in COVID-19. Clones were read by immunoSEQ multiplex PCR, and TCRdb kept only the in-frame ones, dropping some. The sample consists of roughly 240,000 clones, about 91% of them appearing once. The sequencing sample was made of PBMCs or T cells enriched from blood (not recorded which). The origin of the receptors is a woman aged 40 to 50 with acute COVID-19.

This rearrangement joins TRBV20-1 to TRBJ2-1, with 7 bases identical to TRBD2. This CDR3 has 16 amino acids. After removal of 3 bases from V and 0 bases from J, the junction contained 8 bases not matched to a gene. The V gene's germline CDR1 is DFQATT and CDR2 SNEGSKA (reference sequence). DNA for the CDR3: TGCAGTGCTAGTTTTAATCTAGCGGCCTCCTACAATGAGCAGTTCTTC. Its protein is CSASFNLAASYNEQFF.

The rearrangement uses TRBV7-2 and TRBJ2-1, with D possibly TRBD1 on 6 matching bases. CDR1 and CDR2 from the germline V gene are SGHTA and FQGNSA. V was shortened by 5 bases and J by 1 base, with 9 bases between the two germline ends. The length of the CDR3 is 14 residues. In DNA form, the CDR3 reads TGTGCCAGCAGCCAACAGGGTTCCTACAATGAGCAGTTCTTC. Residues: CASSQQGSYNEQFF. Complete variable domain (other parts from reference TRBV7-2 and TRBJ2-1): GAGVSQSPSNKVTEKGKDVELRCDPISGHTALYWYRQSLGQGLEFLIYFQGNSAPDKSGLPSDRFSAERTGGSVSTLTIQRTQQEDSAVYLCASSQQGSYNEQFFGPGTRLTVL.

V is TRBV7-2 and J is TRBJ2-5, with D perhaps TRBD1 (6 bases). The CDR3 is made up of 15 amino acids. Germline CDR1 reads SGHTA; CDR2 reads FQGNSA. Trimming removed 5 bases from V and 4 bases from J, with 17 bases in between. The CDR3 DNA sequence: TGTGCCAGCAGCGGTCAGGGGTTACCCTCAGAGACCCAGTACTTC. Encoded protein: CASSGQGLPSETQYF.

The CDR3 nucleotides are TGTGCCAGCAGCCAAGAGACAGGGCTGAACACTGAAGCTTTCTTT. It translates to CASSQETGLNTEAFF. This chain uses TRBV14 with TRBJ1-1, with 7 positions matching TRBD1. V shed 0 bases, J shed 0 bases, and the junction held 1 base outside the gene matches. The germline CDR1 and CDR2 sequences are SGHDN and FVKESK. This CDR3 region has 15 residues.

The chain links TRBV5-5 to TRBJ1-5, with 11 bases that match TRBD1. The germline V gene has CDR1 SGHKS and CDR2 YYEKEE (reference sequence). V gave up 1 base and J gave up 2 bases; unmatched junction bases: 8. The CDR3 spans 18 residues. This CDR3 reads CASSLSGTGGLGNQPQHF. CDR3 nucleotide sequence: TGTGCCAGCAGCTTGTCCGGGACAGGGGGTTTGGGCAATCAGCCCCAGCATTTT. Combining the CDR3 with reference TRBV5-5 and TRBJ1-5 gives the whole variable domain DAGVTQSPTHLIKTRGQQVTLRCSPISGHKSVSWYQQVLGQGPQFIFQYYEKEERGRGNFPDRFSARQFPNYSSELNVNALLLGDSALYLCASSLSGTGGLGNQPQHFGDGTRLSIL.

The chain employs TRBV27 and TRBJ1-2; no clear D gene. Germline-derived CDR1 and CDR2 are MNHEY and SMNVEV (reference sequence). Trimming took off 6 bases at V and 7 bases at J, with 21 bases between the two ends. The CDR3 runs to 15 residues. In DNA, the CDR3 is TGTGCCAGCAGGCCGCGTGATAGGCAGGTTCTTGGCTACACCTTC. Encoded protein: CASRPRDRQVLGYTF.

V and J are TRBV10-3 and TRBJ1-1, with D perhaps matching TRBD1 (5 bases). This CDR3 has 14 amino acids. Trimming cost V 6 bases and J 1 base, with 12 bases left between them. From germline, CDR1 is ENHRY and CDR2 SYGVKD. CDR3 loop: CAIRGGVTNTEAFF. The CDR3 coding sequence is TGTGCCATCAGGGGAGGGGTGACGAACACTGAAGCTTTCTTT.

The V call is TRBV9, the J call TRBJ2-5; tentative D call: TRBD2 (6 bases). The CDR3 has 15 residues. V was clipped by 1 base and J by 2 bases, with 12 bases between them. CDR1 and CDR2 from the germline V gene are SGDLS and YYNGEE. CDR3 coding DNA: TGTGCCAGCAGCGTACTGGGACTCCCACAAGAGACCCAGTACTTC. Its protein product is CASSVLGLPQETQYF.

This clone was counted a few times. The genes are TRBV7-2 and TRBJ1-1; possibly TRBD1 for D (5 bases). This CDR3 has 14 residues. Germline CDR1 reads SGHTA; CDR2 reads FQGNSA. Trimming took off 0 bases at V and 6 bases at J, with 11 bases between the two ends. The CDR3 sequence is CASSLAGGSPEAFF. The CDR3 DNA reads TGTGCCAGCAGCTTAGCGGGGGGGTCTCCTGAAGCTTTCTTT.

The V call is TRBV10-1, the J call TRBJ2-5; D is perhaps TRBD2 (5 bases). The germline V gene has CDR1 WNHNN and CDR2 SYGVQD (reference sequence). V was pared by 8 bases and J by 0 bases, with 16 bases between. The CDR3 spans 15 residues. The CDR3 DNA is TGCGCCAGCGGGATTATTAAGCGGTACCAAGAGACCCAGTACTTC. Translation: CASGIIKRYQETQYF.

The V gene is TRBV21-1, the J gene TRBJ2-1; the table names TRBD2, a call not compared with the DNA. TRBV21-1 is a listed pseudogene. CDR3 size: 15 residues. The DNA of the CDR3 is TGTGCCAGCAGCAAAGCGCAAGCCAGAGGTAATGAGCAGTTCTTC. Amino acids: CASSKAQARGNEQFF.

The genes are TRBV2 and TRBJ2-2; 7 nucleotides line up with TRBD2. V lost 1 base, J lost 1 base, and 3 bases stayed unmatched. Per the germline V gene, CDR1 is SNHLY and CDR2 is FYNNEI. CDR3 length: 16 residues. The DNA of the CDR3 is TGTGCCAGCAGTGAAGGACTAGCCATGAACACCGGGGAGCTGTTTTTT. Residues: CASSEGLAMNTGELFF.

This clone was seen more than once but under ten times. The chain uses TRBV7-2 and TRBJ1-1; TRBD1 matches at 7 bases. The CDR3 is made up of 16 amino acids. Unmatched junction bases numbered 7, after V lost 0 bases and J lost 3 bases. Germline CDR1 reads SGHTA; CDR2 reads FQGNSA. The CDR3 coding sequence is TGTGCCAGCAGCTTAGCCCAGGGGGTAACGGACACTGAAGCTTTCTTT. The encoded protein is CASSLAQGVTDTEAFF.

This clone was counted a single time. This chain links TRBV27 with TRBJ2-5; 10 bases map to TRBD2. Per germline, CDR1 MNHEY and CDR2 SMNVEV (reference sequence). There are 14 residues in the CDR3. J lost 5 bases, V lost 5 bases, and 5 bases had no gene match. The CDR3 spells CASSILAGDETQYF. CDR3 DNA: TGTGCCAGCAGTATTCTAGCGGGGGATGAGACCCAGTACTTC.

The rearrangement joins TRBV11-3 to TRBJ1-6, with no clear D. In germline, CDR1 is SGHNT, CDR2 YENEEA. CDR3 length: 13 residues. V was shortened by 2 bases and J by 8 bases, with 7 bases between the two germline ends. The CDR3 nucleotides read TGTGCCAGCAGCTTATTGCGGGATTCACCCCTCCACTTT. It yields the protein CASSLLRDSPLHF.

DNA of the CDR3: TGTGCCAGCAGTTCGACTAGCGGGGGTTCCTACGAGCAGTACTTC. The encoded protein is CASSSTSGGSYEQYF. This chain connects TRBV6-5 to TRBJ2-7; 12 bases map to TRBD2. This CDR3 is 15 amino acids long. Trimming took 4 bases from V and 1 from J; bases not matched to a gene: 2. Germline V lookup: CDR1 MNHEY, CDR2 SVGAGI.

V gene TRBV4-2 combines with J gene TRBJ1-6; 7 bases agree with TRBD1. This CDR3 has 15 amino acids. The V segment lost 5 bases and the J segment 6 bases; nucleotides outside the gene matches: 7. Germline CDR1 and CDR2: LGHNA and YNFKEQ. The CDR3 nucleotides are TGTGCCAGCAGCGGAGTCAGGGGGTCTAATTCACCCCTCCACTTT. Translating gives CASSGVRGSNSPLHF.

V usage is TRBV20-1 and J usage is TRBJ2-5; TRBD2 agrees at 8 bases. In germline, CDR1 is DFQATT, CDR2 SNEGSKA (reference sequence). With V trimmed by 3 bases and J by 5 bases, 8 bases remained unmatched. The CDR3 has 14 residues. In nucleotides, the CDR3 is TGCAGTGCTAGTGGGGCGGGGGGTACGGAGACCCAGTACTTC. It encodes CSASGAGGTETQYF.

This sequence joins TRBV5-1 and TRBJ2-2; no clear D. Germline assignment: CDR1 SGHRS and CDR2 YFSETQ. The V gene lost 0 bases and the J gene lost 4 bases, with 4 bases spanning the gap. The CDR3 consists of 13 residues. The CDR3: CASSLVATGELFF. In DNA form, the CDR3 reads TGCGCCAGCAGCTTGGTAGCCACCGGGGAGCTGTTTTTT.

This clone was observed a few times. The chain combines TRBV2 with TRBJ2-1; 14 bases are a match to TRBD2. The CDR3 covers 17 residues. Losses at the gene ends were 6 bases for V and 1 base for J; bases not matched to a gene: 5. Looked up from germline, CDR1 is SNHLY and CDR2 is FYNNEI. CDR3 residues: CASRGTSGGLSYNEQFF. Here the CDR3 DNA reads TGTGCCAGCAGGGGGACTAGCGGGGGTCTTTCCTACAATGAGCAGTTCTTC.

This clone was picked up one time. The chain couples TRBV10-3 to TRBJ1-1, with a possible D match to TRBD1 (5 bases). The CDR3 contains 16 residues. The ends were cut back, 2 bases at V and 0 bases at J, with 13 bases in the middle. Germline values: CDR1 ENHRY, CDR2 SYGVKD. CDR3 DNA sequence: TGTGCCATCAGTGAGGGGGGGGGAGCTATGAACACTGAAGCTTTCTTT. This sequence encodes CAISEGGGAMNTEAFF.

J is TRBJ2-7 and V is TRBV6-5; 11 bases agree with TRBD2. The junction had 4 bases not matched to a gene; V was cut back by 0 bases and J by 12 bases. Germline V gene data show CDR1 as MNHEY and CDR2 as SVGAGI. This CDR3 has 13 amino acids. The CDR3 loop is CASSYSTSGALYV. The DNA of the CDR3 is TGTGCCAGCAGTTACTCGACTAGCGGGGCCTTGTACGTC.

This clone was seen just once. The V and J genes are TRBV18 and TRBJ2-5; TRBD1 aligns across 8 bases. Germline trimming cut 3 bases from V and 7 bases from J; bases unmatched to any gene: 7. Germline assignment: CDR1 KGHSH and CDR2 LQKENI. The CDR3 is made up of 14 amino acids. The CDR3: CASSPTGDAGTQYF. The CDR3 coding sequence is TGTGCCAGCTCACCGACAGGGGATGCAGGGACCCAGTACTTC.

The chain carries TRBV7-2 and TRBJ2-3; tentative D call: TRBD1 (6 bases). V shed 6 bases and J shed 12 bases, with 13 bases lying between them. CDR3 size: 11 residues. Looked up from germline, CDR1 is SGHTA and CDR2 is FQGNSA. The CDR3 region has the DNA TGTGCCAGCAGTGGGGGCGGTCTCCAGTATTTT. Amino acid sequence: CASSGGGLQYF.

This sequence joins TRBV6-1 and TRBJ1-5, with D perhaps TRBD1 (6 bases). Germline values: CDR1 MNHNS, CDR2 SASEGT. This CDR3 has 15 amino acids. Trimming removed 0 bases at V and 7 bases at J, with 13 bases between. The CDR3 is CASSEAGGRDQPQHF. Written as DNA, the CDR3 is TGTGCCAGCAGTGAAGCAGGGGGGAGGGACCAGCCCCAGCATTTT.

This chain joins TRBV3-1 (or the pseudogene TRBV3-2) and TRBJ2-1, with 8 bases aligning to TRBD2. CDR3 size: 15 residues. With V trimmed by 2 bases and J by 10 bases, 10 bases remained unmatched. Germline CDR1 is LGHDT and CDR2 is YNNKEL (reference sequence). This CDR3 reads CASSQPSGRSREQFF. For the CDR3, the DNA is TGTGCCAGCAGCCAACCCAGCGGGAGATCTCGGGAGCAGTTCTTC.

This rearrangement joins TRBV30 to TRBJ1-2; 7 bases align to TRBD1. The length of the CDR3 is 13 residues. CDR1 and CDR2 (germline): GTSNPN, SVGIG (reference sequence). The ends lost 8 bases at V and 3 bases at J; junction bases unmatched: 9. DNA for the CDR3: TGTGCCCGCCAAGAAGGGGGCGACTATGGCTACACCTTC. It specifies CARQEGGDYGYTF.

The gene calls are TRBV7-9 and TRBJ1-4; D gene unclear. Per the germline V gene, CDR1 is SEHNR and CDR2 is FQNEAQ (reference sequence). This CDR3 is built from 13 residues. The V end lost 5 bases, the J end lost 8 bases, and 12 bases lay between the germline ends. CDR3 sequence: CASSTAPVEKLFF. In DNA, the CDR3 is TGTGCCAGCAGCACCGCTCCGGTCGAAAAACTGTTTTTT. The variable domain in full, completed from reference TRBV7-9 and TRBJ1-4, reads DTGVSQNPRHKITKRGQNVTFRCDPISEHNRLYWYRQTLGQGPEFLTYFQNEAQLEKSRLLSDRFSAERPKGSFSTLEIQRTEQGDSAMYLCASSTAPVEKLFFGSGTQLSVL.

This clone was picked up a small number of times. The rearrangement joins TRBV5-6 to TRBJ1-1, with 10 bases fitting TRBD1. The ends lost 0 bases at V and 10 bases at J; junction bases unmatched: 3. The CDR3 runs 13 residues. The germline gives CDR1 SGHDT, CDR2 YYEEEE. The DNA for the CDR3 is TGTGCCAGCAGCTTGGGACGGGACAGGGGAGCTTTCTTT. It specifies CASSLGRDRGAFF.

The chain links TRBV29-1 to TRBJ1-2; weak D call: TRBD1 (5 bases). The germline V and J ends were trimmed by 1 base and 4 bases, with 10 bases remaining between them. The germline CDR1 and CDR2 sequences are SQVTM and ANQGSEA. The length of the CDR3 is 13 residues. This CDR3 is CSVEVVGVYGYTF. For the CDR3, the DNA is TGCAGCGTTGAAGTAGTAGGGGTCTATGGCTACACCTTC. Complete variable domain (other parts from reference TRBV29-1 and TRBJ1-2): SAVISQKPSRDICQRGTSLTIQCQVDSQVTMMFWYRQQPGQSLTLIATANQGSEATYESGFVIDKFPISRPNLTFSTLTVSNMSPEDSSIYLCSVEVVGVYGYTFGSGTRLTVV.

There are a few counts of this clone. This rearrangement joins TRBV5-6 to TRBJ1-5, with D unclear. The CDR3 is 14 amino acids. CDR1 is SGHDT and CDR2 is YYEEEE in the germline V gene. With 1 base removed from V and 2 bases from J, the gap between germline ends came to 7 bases. This chain's CDR3 is CASSLRERNQPQHF. In nucleotides, the CDR3 is TGTGCCAGCAGCTTGAGGGAGCGCAATCAGCCCCAGCATTTT.

The chain uses TRBV11-2 and TRBJ2-5, with D possibly matching TRBD2 (6 bases). The CDR3 extends over 14 amino acids. The V gene lost 5 bases and the J gene lost 5 bases, with 15 bases spanning the gap. Germline V gene sequence: CDR1 SGHAT, CDR2 FQNNGV. The CDR3: CASSRLPAGETQYF. DNA of the CDR3: TGTGCCAGCAGCAGACTACCGGCGGGGGAGACCCAGTACTTC. Together with reference TRBV11-2 and TRBJ2-5, the CDR3 gives the full variable domain: EAGVAQSPRYKIIEKRQSVAFWCNPISGHATLYWYQQILGQGPKLLIQFQNNGVVDDSQLPKDRFSAERLKGVDSTLKIQPAKLEDSAVYLCASSRLPAGETQYFGPGTRLLVL.